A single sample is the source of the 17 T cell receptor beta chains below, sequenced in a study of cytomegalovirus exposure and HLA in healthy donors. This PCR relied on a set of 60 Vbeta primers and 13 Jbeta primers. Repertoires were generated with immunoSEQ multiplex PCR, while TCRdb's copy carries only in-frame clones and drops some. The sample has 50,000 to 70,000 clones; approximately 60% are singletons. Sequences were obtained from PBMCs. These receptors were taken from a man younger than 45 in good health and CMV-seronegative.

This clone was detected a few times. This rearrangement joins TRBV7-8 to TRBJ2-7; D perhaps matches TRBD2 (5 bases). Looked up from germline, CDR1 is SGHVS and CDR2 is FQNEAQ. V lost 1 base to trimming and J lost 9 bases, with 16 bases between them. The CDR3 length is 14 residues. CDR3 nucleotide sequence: TGTGCCAGCAGCTTAGGTCGGGAAATCGACGGGCAGTACTTC. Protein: CASSLGREIDGQYF.

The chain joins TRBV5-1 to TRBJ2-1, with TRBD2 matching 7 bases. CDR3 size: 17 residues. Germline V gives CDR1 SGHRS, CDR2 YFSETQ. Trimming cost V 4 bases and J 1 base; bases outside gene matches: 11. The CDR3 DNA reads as TGCGCCAGCAGCCTGACGACTAGCCCAAGATCCTACAATGAGCAGTTCTTC. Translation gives CASSLTTSPRSYNEQFF. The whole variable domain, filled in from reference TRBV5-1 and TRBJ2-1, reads KAGVTQTPRYLIKTRGQQVTLSCSPISGHRSVSWYQQTPGQGLQFLFEYFSETQRNKGNFPGRFSGRQFSNSRSEMNVSTLELGDSALYLCASSLTTSPRSYNEQFFGPGTRLTVL.

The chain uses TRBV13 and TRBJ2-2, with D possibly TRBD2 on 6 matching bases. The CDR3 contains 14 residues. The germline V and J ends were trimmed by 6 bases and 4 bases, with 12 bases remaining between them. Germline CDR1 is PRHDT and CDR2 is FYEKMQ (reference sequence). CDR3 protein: CASSLTSPTGELFF. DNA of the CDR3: TGTGCCAGCAGTCTTACTAGCCCCACCGGGGAGCTGTTTTTT.

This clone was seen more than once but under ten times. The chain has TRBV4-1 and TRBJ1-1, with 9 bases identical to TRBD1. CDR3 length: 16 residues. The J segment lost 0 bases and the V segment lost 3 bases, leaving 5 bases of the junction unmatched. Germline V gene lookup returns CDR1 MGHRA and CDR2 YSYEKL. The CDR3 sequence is CASSHDRTGVNTEAFF. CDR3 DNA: TGCGCCAGCAGCCATGACCGGACAGGGGTGAACACTGAAGCTTTCTTT.

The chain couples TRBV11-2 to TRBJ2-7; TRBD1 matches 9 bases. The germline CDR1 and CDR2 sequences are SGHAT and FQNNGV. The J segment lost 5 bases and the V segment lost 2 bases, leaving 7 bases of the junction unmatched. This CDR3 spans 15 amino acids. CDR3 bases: TGTGCCAGCAGCTTAAACAGGGGGCTCTCAGACGAGCAGTACTTC. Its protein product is CASSLNRGLSDEQYF.

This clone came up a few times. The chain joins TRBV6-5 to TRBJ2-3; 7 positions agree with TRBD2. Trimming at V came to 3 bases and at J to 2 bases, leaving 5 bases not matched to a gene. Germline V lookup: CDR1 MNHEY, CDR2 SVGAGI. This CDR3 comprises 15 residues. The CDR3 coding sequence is TGTGCCAGCAGTTATTGGGGGGGAAACACAGATACGCAGTATTTT. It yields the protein CASSYWGGNTDTQYF.

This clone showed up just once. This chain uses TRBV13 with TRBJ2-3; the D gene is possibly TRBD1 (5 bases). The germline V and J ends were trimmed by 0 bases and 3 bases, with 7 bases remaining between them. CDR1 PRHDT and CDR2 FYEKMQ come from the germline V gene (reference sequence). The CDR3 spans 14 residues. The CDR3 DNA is TGTGCCAGCAGCTTAGGGCAGGGAACAGATACGCAGTATTTT. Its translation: CASSLGQGTDTQYF.

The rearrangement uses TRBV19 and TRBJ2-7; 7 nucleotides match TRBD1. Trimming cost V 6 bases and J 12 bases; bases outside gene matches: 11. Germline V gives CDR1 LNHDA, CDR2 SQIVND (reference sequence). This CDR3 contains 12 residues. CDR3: CASSSMHGTAYF. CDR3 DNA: TGTGCCAGTAGCTCAATGCACGGGACAGCGTACTTC.

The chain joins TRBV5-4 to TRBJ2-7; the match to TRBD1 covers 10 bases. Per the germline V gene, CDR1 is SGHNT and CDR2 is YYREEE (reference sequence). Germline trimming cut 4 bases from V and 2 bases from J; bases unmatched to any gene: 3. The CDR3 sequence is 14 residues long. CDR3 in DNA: TGTGCCAGCAGCCCCGGGACAGGGGCCTACGAGCAGTACTTC. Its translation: CASSPGTGAYEQYF.

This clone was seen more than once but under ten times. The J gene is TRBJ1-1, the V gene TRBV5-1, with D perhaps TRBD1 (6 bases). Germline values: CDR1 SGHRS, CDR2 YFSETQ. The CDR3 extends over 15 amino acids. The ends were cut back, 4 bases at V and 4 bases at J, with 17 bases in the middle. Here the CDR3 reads CASSTGGGGGTEAFF. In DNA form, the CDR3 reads TGCGCCAGCAGCACGGGGGGAGGGGGGGGCACTGAAGCTTTCTTT.

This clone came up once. Here the CDR3 DNA reads TGTGCCAGCAGCACTCGACAGGGTGGTGGAAACACCATATATTTT. Its protein is CASSTRQGGGNTIYF. This chain uses TRBV7-8 with TRBJ1-3, with 7 bases fitting TRBD1. This CDR3 is 15 amino acids long. Germline V gene data show CDR1 as SGHVS and CDR2 as FQNEAQ. V lost 5 bases, J lost 3 bases, and 7 bases stayed unmatched. Full variable domain (outside the CDR3, taken from reference TRBV7-8 and TRBJ1-3): GAGVSQSPRYKVAKRGQDVALRCDPISGHVSLFWYQQALGQGPEFLTYFQNEAQLDKSGLPSDRFFAERPEGSVSTLKIQRTQQEDSAVYLCASSTRQGGGNTIYFGEGSWLTVV.

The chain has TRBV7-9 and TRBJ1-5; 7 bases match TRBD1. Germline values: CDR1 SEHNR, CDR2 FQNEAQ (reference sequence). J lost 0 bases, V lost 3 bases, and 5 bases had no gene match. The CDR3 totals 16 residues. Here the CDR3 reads CASSFGTAHSNQPQHF. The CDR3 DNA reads TGTGCCAGCAGCTTCGGGACAGCGCATAGCAATCAGCCCCAGCATTTT.

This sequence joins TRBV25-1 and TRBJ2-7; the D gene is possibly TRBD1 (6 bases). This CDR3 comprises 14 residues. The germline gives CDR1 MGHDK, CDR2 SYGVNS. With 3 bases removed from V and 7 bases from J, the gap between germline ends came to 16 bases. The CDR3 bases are TGTGCCAGCAGTGAGACAGGTGGATCCCGGGAGCAGTACTTC. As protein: CASSETGGSREQYF.

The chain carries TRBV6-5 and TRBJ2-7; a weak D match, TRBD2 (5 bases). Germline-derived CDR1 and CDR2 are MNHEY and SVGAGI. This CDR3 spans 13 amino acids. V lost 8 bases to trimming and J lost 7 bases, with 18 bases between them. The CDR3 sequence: CASLAEAAGEQYF. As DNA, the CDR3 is TGTGCCAGCCTAGCAGAGGCAGCCGGAGAGCAGTACTTC.

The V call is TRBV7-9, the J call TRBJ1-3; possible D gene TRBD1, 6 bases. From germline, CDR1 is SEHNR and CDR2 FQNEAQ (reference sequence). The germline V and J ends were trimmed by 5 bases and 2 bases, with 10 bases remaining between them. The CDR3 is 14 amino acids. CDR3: CASSPGTTGNTIYF. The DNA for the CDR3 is TGTGCCAGCAGCCCTGGGACAACTGGAAACACCATATATTTT.

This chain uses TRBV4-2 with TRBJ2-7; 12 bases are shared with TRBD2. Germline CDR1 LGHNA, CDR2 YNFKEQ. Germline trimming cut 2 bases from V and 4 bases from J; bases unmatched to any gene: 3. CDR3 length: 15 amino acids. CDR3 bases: TGTGCCAGCAGCCAAACTAGCGGGGGGCCTTACGAGCAGTACTTC. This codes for CASSQTSGGPYEQYF.

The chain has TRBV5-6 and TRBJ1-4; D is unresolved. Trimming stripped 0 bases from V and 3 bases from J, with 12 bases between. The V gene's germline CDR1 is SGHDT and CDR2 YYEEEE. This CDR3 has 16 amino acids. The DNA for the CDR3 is TGTGCCAGCAGCTTGGCCCCCGGTAGCCCTAATGAAAAACTGTTTTTT. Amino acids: CASSLAPGSPNEKLFF.